The rows below give T cell receptor beta chains drawn from one sample of a study of Ad26.COV2.S vaccination and SARS-CoV-2 variants. Repertoires were generated with immunoSEQ multiplex PCR, while TCRdb's copy carries only in-frame clones and drops some. The profile shows about 350,000 clones, 86% of them singletons. The input for sequencing was peripheral blood, taken in a trial of Ad26.COV2.S vaccine versus placebo. These receptor sequences come from a person aged 18 to 59 who received the Ad26.COV2.S COVID-19 vaccine or a placebo. Both conserved end residues are part of each CDR3. A D gene is named only where the DNA matches it firmly. Expanded clones are given a class, and other clones once, few, many or no size at all.

NA TRBJ1-4 14 NA TRBV29-1 TGCAGCGTTAAGGGGCTAGGGACTAATGAAAAACTGTTTTTT CSVKGLGTNEKLFF
once TRBJ2-2 15 NA TRBV19 TGTGCCAGTAGTGGGGTCTACGGGGTCACCGGGGAGCTGTTTTTT CASSGVYGVTGELFF
NA TRBJ1-6 16 NA TRBV6-5 TGTGCCAGCAGTTCCTCTCGAGGGACCTATAATTCACCCCTCCACTTT CASSSSRGTYNSPLHF
few TRBJ2-4 18 NA TRBV4-1 TGCGCCAGCAGCCGGGGGCCCGGACCCGGTGACCCCCGTTACATTCAGTACTTC CASSRGPGPGDPRYIQYF
once TRBJ2-6 14 NA TRBV5-1 TGCGCCAGCAGCTCGAGGGCTGGGGCCAACGTCCTGACTTTC CASSSRAGANVLTF
NA TRBJ1-4 13 NA TRBV29-1 TGCAGCGTTGAAATTGCAACTAATGAAAAACTGTTTTTT CSVEIATNEKLFF
NA TRBJ2-7 13 TRBD1 TRBV5-5 TGTGCCAGCAGCTTGGACAGGGGAAACGAGCAGTACTTC CASSLDRGNEQYF
NA TRBJ2-7 14 NA TRBV19 TGTGCCAGTAGTCCCAGACTAGTTAACTACGAGCAGTACTTC CASSPRLVNYEQYF
NA TRBJ1-2 11 NA TRBV28 TGTGCCAGCAGTTTCTTATATGGCTACACCTTC CASSFLYGYTF
NA TRBJ1-6 15 NA TRBV19 TGTGCCAGTAGTATTGGGGCAGGGGATAATTCACCCCTCCACTTT CASSIGAGDNSPLHF
NA TRBJ2-5 16 NA TRBV28 TGTGCCAGCAGTTTGGGGGGAGTGGGGCTCCAAGAGACCCAGTACTTC CASSLGGVGLQETQYF
NA TRBJ2-1 14 NA TRBV11-2 TGTGCCAGCAGCTTAGGAGGGATCGGCAATGAGCAGTTCTTC CASSLGGIGNEQFF
NA TRBJ2-5 15 NA TRBV10-1 TGCGCCAGCAGTGAGTATGGGACCGCAGTAGAGACCCAGTACTTC CASSEYGTAVETQYF
NA TRBJ1-3 13 NA TRBV10-3 TGTGCCATCAGTGAATTGTCTGGAAACACCATATATTTT CAISELSGNTIYF
NA TRBJ2-2 17 TRBD2 TRBV19 TGTGCCAGTAGTTGGGGACTAGCGGGAAAACTCACCGGGGAGCTGTTTTTT CASSWGLAGKLTGELFF
NA TRBJ2-1 14 NA TRBV24-1 TGTGCCACCAGTGATTTGACACCTTACAATGAGCAGTTCTTC CATSDLTPYNEQFF
once TRBJ1-2 14 TRBD1 TRBV7-3 TGTGCCAGCAGCCCGTTGGGACAGAATTATGGCTACACCTTC CASSPLGQNYGYTF
NA TRBJ2-2 16 TRBD2 TRBV7-2 TGTGCCAGCAGCTTAGAGTCTAGCGGGAACGGCGGGGAGCTGTTTTTT CASSLESSGNGGELFF
few TRBJ1-2 15 NA TRBV9 TGTGCCAGCAGCGTAAGTTCGACGGCGAACTATGGCTACACCTTC CASSVSSTANYGYTF
NA TRBJ2-7 14 TRBD1 TRBV28 TGTGCCAGCTCCACTGGGGACAGCTCCTACGAGCAGTACTTC CASSTGDSSYEQYF
NA TRBJ2-3 16 TRBD2 TRBV7-2 TGTGCCAGCAGCCACTTTCTAGCGGGAGATGGGGATACGCAGTATTTT CASSHFLAGDGDTQYF
many TRBJ1-3 15 NA TRBV28 TGTGCCAGCAGTTTGGCAGGGTGGGTCGGAAACACCATATATTTT CASSLAGWVGNTIYF
NA TRBJ2-1 12 NA TRBV11-3 TGTGCCAGCAGGAAGTCCGGCCATGAGCAGTTCTTC CASRKSGHEQFF
NA TRBJ2-5 13 NA TRBV12-3/TRBV12-4 TGTGCCAGCACCCAGGGGGGTCAGGAGACCCAGTACTTC CASTQGGQETQYF
NA TRBJ1-2 12 NA TRBV5-4 TGTGCCAGCAGCGGGGATAACTATGGCTACACCTTC CASSGDNYGYTF
once TRBJ1-1 14 NA TRBV5-1 TGCGCCAGCAGCTTGAGGCAGTTGAACACTGAAGCTTTCTTT CASSLRQLNTEAFF
few TRBJ1-5 14 TRBD1 TRBV7-9 TGTGCCAGCAGCGCGCAGGGGGCGAGCCAGCCCCAGCATTTT CASSAQGASQPQHF
NA TRBJ2-1 14 TRBD2 TRBV19 TGTGCCAGTAGTATTGCGGGAGCCTACAATGAGCAGTTCTTC CASSIAGAYNEQFF
NA TRBJ1-1 13 NA TRBV4-1 TGCGCCAGCAGCCAAGTGGGGGGGACTGAAGCTTTCTTT CASSQVGGTEAFF
NA TRBJ2-6 15 NA TRBV27 TGTGCCAGCACCCAGGACAGCACTGGGGCCAACGTCCTGACTTTC CASTQDSTGANVLTF
NA TRBJ2-7 15 TRBD2 TRBV27 TGTGCCAGCAGTTTAGGCCGGGGGGGAACCTACGAGCAGTACTTC CASSLGRGGTYEQYF
NA TRBJ1-6 15 TRBD1 TRBV6-5 TGTGCCAGCAGTTTAACCGGGACAGGGAATTCACCCCTCCACTTT CASSLTGTGNSPLHF
NA TRBJ1-1 14 TRBD1 TRBV6-5 TGTGCCAGCAGTTCGGGACAGGGCTACACTGAAGCTTTCTTT CASSSGQGYTEAFF
NA TRBJ2-3 17 NA TRBV24-1 TGTGCCACCAGTGATGTCGCAAATAGGGAACCTAGGGATACGCAGTATTTT CATSDVANREPRDTQYF
NA TRBJ1-1 14 NA TRBV7-2 TGTGCCAGCAGCTTAGTCTGGCGTTCCACTGAAGCTTTCTTT CASSLVWRSTEAFF
NA TRBJ2-3 11 TRBD2 TRBV12-3/TRBV12-4 TGTGCCAGCAGTGCGGGGGGTACGCAGTATTTT CASSAGGTQYF
NA TRBJ2-7 14 NA TRBV6-5 TGTGCCAGCAGTTACTCGGGGGGCGGGTACGAGCAGTACTTC CASSYSGGGYEQYF
NA TRBJ2-7 15 TRBD1 TRBV28 TGTGCCAGCAGTGTAGAGAAGGACAGGGGGCCGGAGCAGTACTTC CASSVEKDRGPEQYF
few TRBJ2-1 12 NA TRBV2 TGTGCCAGCGATAAGCTCTCCAGTGAGCAGTTCTTC CASDKLSSEQFF
NA TRBJ2-3 14 NA TRBV7-3 TGTGCCAGCAGCTCCGGGCTACACACAGATACGCAGTATTTT CASSSGLHTDTQYF
NA TRBJ2-7 13 NA TRBV10-1 TGCGCCAGCAGCGGGCCGAACTCCTACGAGCAGTACTTC CASSGPNSYEQYF
NA TRBJ2-7 15 TRBD1 TRBV6-5 TGTGCCAGCAGTCTACAGGGGTATTCGGACTACGAGCAGTACTTC CASSLQGYSDYEQYF
NA TRBJ1-6 14 NA TRBV7-2 TGTGCCAGCAGCTTAGGGCAGCAGAGTTCACCCCTCCACTTT CASSLGQQSSPLHF
once TRBJ2-3 13 NA TRBV6-4 TGTGCCAGCAGTGGACAGAGCACAGATACGCAGTATTTT CASSGQSTDTQYF
NA TRBJ2-7 14 TRBD1 TRBV10-1 TGCGCCAGCAGCGAACCGGGACAGACCTACGAGCAGTACTTC CASSEPGQTYEQYF
NA TRBJ1-1 12 NA TRBV29-1 TGCAGCACCTTGACAGTGAACACTGAAGCTTTCTTT CSTLTVNTEAFF
NA TRBJ2-2 15 NA TRBV5-4 TGTGCCAGCAGCTCCCTCGACAGGAACACCGGGGAGCTGTTTTTT CASSSLDRNTGELFF
NA TRBJ2-7 16 TRBD2 TRBV6-2/TRBV6-3 TGTGCCAGCAGTGACGGACTAGCGGGGTCCTTCTACGAGCAGTACTTC CASSDGLAGSFYEQYF
NA TRBJ1-6 14 NA TRBV5-6 TGTGCCAGCAGCCTCCCGGACATTTATTCACCCCTCCACTTT CASSLPDIYSPLHF
NA TRBJ1-6 15 NA TRBV28 TGTGCCAGCAGTCCCCCGGCGGCTAATAATTCACCCCTCCACTTT CASSPPAANNSPLHF